Below are 8 T cell receptor beta chains sequenced from a single sample in a study of T cell repertoires in chronic hepatitis B. This table comes from immunoSEQ multiplex PCR, and its TCRdb copy is limited to in-frame clones, with some not included. Among about 500 clones, less than 85% were seen once, and the ten largest hold around 10%. Sequencing input: total CD8+ T cells from PBMCs. Every receptor here comes from a human donor with chronic hepatitis B virus infection.

The chain recombines TRBV28 with TRBJ1-6, with D unresolved. The CDR3 loop spans 15 amino acids. CDR1 and CDR2 (germline): MDHEN, SYDVKM. V was clipped by 6 bases and J by 8 bases, with 17 bases between them. CDR3 in amino acids: CASRSLLRPYSPLHF. CDR3 coding DNA: TGTGCCAGCAGGTCGTTACTGCGACCTTATTCACCCCTCCACTTT.

J is TRBJ2-3 and V is TRBV4-1, with TRBD2 identical over 13 bases. Germline V CDR1 and CDR2: MGHRA, YSYEKL. The V and J ends lost 1 base and 3 bases, in that order; junction bases with no gene match: 1. CDR3 length: 16 amino acids. The CDR3 loop reads CASSQGLAGGTDTQYF. DNA for the CDR3: TGCGCCAGCAGCCAAGGACTAGCGGGGGGTACAGATACGCAGTATTTT.

The J gene is TRBJ1-5, the V gene TRBV25-1, with a weak D call TRBD1 (5 bases). The V end lost 10 bases, the J end lost 3 bases, and 13 bases lay between the germline ends. There are 13 residues in the CDR3. Germline lookup yields CDR1 MGHDK and CDR2 SYGVNS. CDR3 nucleotide sequence: TGTGCCACGCAGGGTTCGTACAATCAGCCCCAGCATTTT. Amino acid sequence: CATQGSYNQPQHF.

V gene TRBV6-1 combines with J gene TRBJ1-3; weak D call: TRBD1 (5 bases). The CDR3 length is 15 residues. With 2 bases removed from V and 0 bases from J, the gap between germline ends came to 8 bases. Per germline, CDR1 MNHNS and CDR2 SASEGT. CDR3 in DNA: TGTGCCAGCAGTGAAACGACAGCCTCTGGAAACACCATATATTTT. Translating it yields CASSETTASGNTIYF.

This clone was observed a single time. The chain is built from TRBV14 and TRBJ1-2; D unresolved. The CDR3 length is 14 residues. The V end lost 0 bases, the J end lost 4 bases, and 9 bases lay between the germline ends. The germline CDR1 and CDR2 sequences are SGHDN and FVKESK. The chain's CDR3 is CASSQDRGVYGYTF. CDR3 DNA sequence: TGTGCCAGCAGCCAAGACCGGGGTGTCTATGGCTACACCTTC.

This clone appeared a single time. In DNA, the CDR3 is TGTGCCAGCAGCCAAGATATTTTGGGTCGTAATTCACCCCTCCACTTT. Protein product: CASSQDILGRNSPLHF. The rearrangement uses TRBV14 and TRBJ1-6, with D unresolved. The CDR3 is 16 residues long. Germline V gene lookup returns CDR1 SGHDN and CDR2 FVKESK. Trimming stripped 0 bases from V and 6 bases from J, with 12 bases between. The full variable domain, completed using reference TRBV14 and TRBJ1-6, is EAGVTQFPSHSVIEKGQTVTLRCDPISGHDNLYWYRRVMGKEIKFLLHFVKESKQDESGMPNNRFLAERTGGTYSTLKVQPAELEDSGVYFCASSQDILGRNSPLHFGNGTRLTVT.

The chain employs TRBV15 and TRBJ1-3; D gene ambiguous. Trimming removed 5 bases at V and 0 bases at J, with 23 bases between. CDR3 length: 19 residues. Germline CDR1 reads LNHNV; CDR2 reads YYDKDF (reference sequence). CDR3 region: CATSGPPGRKQNSGNTIYF. The DNA for the CDR3 is TGTGCCACCAGCGGTCCCCCAGGCCGCAAACAGAACTCTGGAAACACCATATATTTT.

The DNA of the CDR3 is TGTGCCAGTCAGCAGGGGGAGGTCGGGGAGCTGTTTTTT. It codes for CASQQGEVGELFF. The chain couples TRBV6-5 to TRBJ2-2, with D maybe TRBD1 (7 bases). The length of the CDR3 is 13 residues. Germline CDR1 and CDR2: MNHEY and SVGAGI. Trimming left V 9 bases short and J 7 bases short, with 15 bases between.